The clone carrying this T cell receptor (beta chain) occurred once. Its antigen remains unidentified. The gene names given are mouse names. The sequence runs out 1 residue before the end of the CDR3; the remainder is reconstructed from the germline J gene. This sample was taken from a study of tissue T cells after allogeneic stem cell transplantation. Study findings and constraints: Tissue-detected TCR repertoire was only partly captured by blood and spleen T cells. TCR repertoires tracked anatomic similarity, regardless of disease or transplant status. Motif-based clustering found tissue-specific repertoire signatures shared across patients, though few clones were shared.

CDR3 sequences, V/J genes, frequencies and template counts came from survey-depth TCRbeta sequencing. The method was immunoSEQ multiplex PCR; TCRdb's version includes in-frame clones alone and lacks a portion of them. The table shows several thousand clones, with more than 40% occurring only once. Time point described: mouse harvest day 7 after allogeneic transplant. The graft held 10^6 splenic CD5+ T cells and 10^7 T-cell-depleted bone marrow cells. The V and J ends lost 4 bases and 7 bases respectively, with 15 bases between them. The CDR3 contains 14 residues. CDR1 is KGHPV and CDR2 is FQNQEV in the germline V gene (reference sequence).

The chain combines TRBV26 with TRBJ2-4, with D tentatively TRBD1 or TRBD2 (5 bases each). The clonotype originates from a female BALB/c mouse given C57BL/6 T cells with graft-versus-host disease after an allogeneic hematopoietic cell transplant. Sequencing input: skin. The CDR3 spells CASSPPGARDTLYF. The part of the CDR3 DNA that was read is TGTGCCAGCAGTCCGCCCGGGGCGAGGGACACCTTGTAC.